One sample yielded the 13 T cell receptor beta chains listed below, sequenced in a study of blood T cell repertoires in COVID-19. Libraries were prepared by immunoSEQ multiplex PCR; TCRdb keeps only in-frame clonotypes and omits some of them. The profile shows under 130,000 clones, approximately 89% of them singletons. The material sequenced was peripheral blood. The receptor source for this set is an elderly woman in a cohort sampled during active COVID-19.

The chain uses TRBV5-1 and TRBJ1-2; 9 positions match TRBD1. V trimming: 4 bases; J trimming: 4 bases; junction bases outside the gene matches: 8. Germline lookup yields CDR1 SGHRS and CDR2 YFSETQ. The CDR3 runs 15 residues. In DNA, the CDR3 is TGCGCCAGCAGCATCAGTGGACAGGGGTTCTATGGCTACACCTTC. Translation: CASSISGQGFYGYTF. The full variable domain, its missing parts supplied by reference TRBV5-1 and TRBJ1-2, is KAGVTQTPRYLIKTRGQQVTLSCSPISGHRSVSWYQQTPGQGLQFLFEYFSETQRNKGNFPGRFSGRQFSNSRSEMNVSTLELGDSALYLCASSISGQGFYGYTFGSGTRLTVV.

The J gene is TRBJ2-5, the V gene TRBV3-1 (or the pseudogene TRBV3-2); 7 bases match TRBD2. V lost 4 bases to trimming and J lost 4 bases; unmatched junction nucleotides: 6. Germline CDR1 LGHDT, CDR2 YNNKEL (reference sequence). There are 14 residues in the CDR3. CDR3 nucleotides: TGTGCCAGCAGCCCCAGACTAGCAATAGAGACCCAGTACTTC. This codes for CASSPRLAIETQYF.

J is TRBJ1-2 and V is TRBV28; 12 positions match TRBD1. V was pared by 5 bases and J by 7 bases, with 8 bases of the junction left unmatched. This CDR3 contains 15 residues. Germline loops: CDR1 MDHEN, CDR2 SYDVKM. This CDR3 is CASSTGTGGGRGYTF. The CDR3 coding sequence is TGTGCCAGCAGTACCGGGACAGGGGGCGGCCGTGGCTACACCTTC.

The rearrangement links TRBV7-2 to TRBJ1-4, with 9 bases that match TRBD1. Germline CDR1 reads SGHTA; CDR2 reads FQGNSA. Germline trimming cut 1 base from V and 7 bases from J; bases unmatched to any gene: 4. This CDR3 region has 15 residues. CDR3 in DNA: TGTGCCAGCAGCTTAGAACAGGGGGCGGGTGAAAAACTGTTTTTT. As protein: CASSLEQGAGEKLFF.

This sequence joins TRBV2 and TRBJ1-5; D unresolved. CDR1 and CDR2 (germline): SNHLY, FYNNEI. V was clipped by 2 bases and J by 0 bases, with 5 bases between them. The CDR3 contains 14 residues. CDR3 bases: TGTGCCAGCAGTGAATTAATTAGCAATCAGCCCCAGCATTTT. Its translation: CASSELISNQPQHF.

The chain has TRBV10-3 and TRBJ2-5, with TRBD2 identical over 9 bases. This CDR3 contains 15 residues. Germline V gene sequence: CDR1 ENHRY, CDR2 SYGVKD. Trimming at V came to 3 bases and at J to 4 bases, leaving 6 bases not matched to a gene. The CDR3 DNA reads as TGTGCCATCAGTGAATGGACTAGCGACTTAGAGACCCAGTACTTC. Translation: CAISEWTSDLETQYF.

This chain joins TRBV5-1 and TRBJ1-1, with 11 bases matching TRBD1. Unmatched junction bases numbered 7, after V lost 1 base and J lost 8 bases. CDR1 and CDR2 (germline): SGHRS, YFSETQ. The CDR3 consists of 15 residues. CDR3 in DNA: TGCGCCAGCAGCTTGACAATCGGACAGGGGGCCGAAGCTTTCTTT. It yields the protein CASSLTIGQGAEAFF.

Written as DNA, the CDR3 is TGCGCCAGCAGTCTGGAACCAGGCTCCTACGAGCAGTACTTC. Its protein product is CASSLEPGSYEQYF. The chain links TRBV5-1 to TRBJ2-7; D is ambiguous. V was pared by 5 bases and J by 0 bases, with 12 bases between. The CDR3 length is 14 residues. CDR1 is SGHRS and CDR2 is YFSETQ in the germline V gene.

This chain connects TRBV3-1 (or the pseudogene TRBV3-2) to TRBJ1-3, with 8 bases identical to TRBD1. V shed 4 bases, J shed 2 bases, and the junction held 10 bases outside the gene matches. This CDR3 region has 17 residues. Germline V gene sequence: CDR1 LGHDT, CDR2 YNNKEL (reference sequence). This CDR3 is CASSPLVRGRAGNTIYF. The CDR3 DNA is TGTGCCAGCAGCCCCTTGGTCAGGGGGCGAGCTGGAAACACCATATATTTT.

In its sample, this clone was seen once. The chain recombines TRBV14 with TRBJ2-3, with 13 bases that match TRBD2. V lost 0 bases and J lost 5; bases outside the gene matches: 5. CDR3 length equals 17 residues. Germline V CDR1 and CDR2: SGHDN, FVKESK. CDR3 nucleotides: TGTGCCAGCAGCCAAGATCTACTAGCGGGAGGGTTAGATACGCAGTATTTT. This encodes CASSQDLLAGGLDTQYF.

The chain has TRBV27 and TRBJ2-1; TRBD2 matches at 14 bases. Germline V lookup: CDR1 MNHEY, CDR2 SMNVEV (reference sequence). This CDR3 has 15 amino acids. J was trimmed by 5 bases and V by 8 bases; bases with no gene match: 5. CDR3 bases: TGTGCCAGCCCCCGACTAGCGGGGGGGCACAATGAGCAGTTCTTC. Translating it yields CASPRLAGGHNEQFF.

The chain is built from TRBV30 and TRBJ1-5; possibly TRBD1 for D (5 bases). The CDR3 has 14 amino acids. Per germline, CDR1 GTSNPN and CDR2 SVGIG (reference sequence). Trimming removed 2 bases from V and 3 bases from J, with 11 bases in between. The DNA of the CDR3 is TGTGCCTGGAGTACGGCAGGGAACAATCAGCCCCAGCATTTT. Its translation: CAWSTAGNNQPQHF.

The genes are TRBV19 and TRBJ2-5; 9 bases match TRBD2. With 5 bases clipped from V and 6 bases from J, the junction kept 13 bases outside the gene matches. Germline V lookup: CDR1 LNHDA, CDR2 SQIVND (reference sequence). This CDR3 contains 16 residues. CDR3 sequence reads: CASSPPTSGGLKTQYF. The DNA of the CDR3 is TGTGCCAGTAGTCCCCCGACTAGCGGAGGCCTGAAGACCCAGTACTTC.